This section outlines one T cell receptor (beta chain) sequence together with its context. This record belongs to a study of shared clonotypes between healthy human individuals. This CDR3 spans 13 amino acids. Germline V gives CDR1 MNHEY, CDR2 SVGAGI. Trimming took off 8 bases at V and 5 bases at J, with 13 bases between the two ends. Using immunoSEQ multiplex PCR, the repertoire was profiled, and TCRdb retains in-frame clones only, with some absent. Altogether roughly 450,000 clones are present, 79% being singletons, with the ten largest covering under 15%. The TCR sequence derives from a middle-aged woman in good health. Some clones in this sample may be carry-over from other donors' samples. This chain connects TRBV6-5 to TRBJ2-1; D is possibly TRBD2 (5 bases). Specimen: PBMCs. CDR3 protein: CASGLEVDNEQFF. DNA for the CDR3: TGTGCCAGCGGCCTGGAGGTAGACAATGAGCAGTTCTTC.